This T cell receptor (beta chain) was sequenced in a study of blood T cell repertoires in COVID-19. Only in-frame clones appear in the TCRdb table, and some are missing; sequencing was by immunoSEQ multiplex PCR. Of about 180,000 clones listed, roughly nine tenths are singletons. CDR1 and CDR2 from the germline V gene are MDHEN and SYDVKM. The CDR3 consists of 12 residues. V was cut by 6 bases and J by 8 bases, with 8 bases left in between. Ages ranged from about 18 to 89 years, with residence in approximately 25 US areas. The genes are TRBV28 and TRBJ1-6; D not certain. The clonotype comes from a woman between 50 and 59 years old who had recovered from COVID-19. The source material was PBMCs or T cells enriched from blood (not recorded which). This CDR3 is CASRESHSPLHF. The CDR3 DNA sequence: TGTGCCAGCAGGGAGAGCCATTCACCCCTCCACTTT. Drawing the rest from reference TRBV28 and TRBJ1-6, the complete variable domain is DVKVTQSSRYLVKRTGEKVFLECVQDMDHENMFWYRQDPGLGLRLIYFSYDVKMKEKGDIPEGYSVSREKKERFSLILESASTNQTSMYLCASRESHSPLHFGNGTRLTVT.